This entry lists 31 T cell receptor beta chains sequenced from one sample in a study of T cells in narcolepsy. Profiled with immunoSEQ multiplex PCR; TCRdb holds only in-frame clones, not every one. The data hold tens of thousands of clones, with over 75% observed a single time. The sample taken for sequencing was memory (CD45RA-) CD4+ T cells from blood. These receptors all stem from a human donor in good health.

This clone was recorded only once. This sequence joins TRBV28 and TRBJ2-7; 7 bases are a match to TRBD2. This CDR3 has 15 amino acids. In germline, CDR1 is MDHEN, CDR2 SYDVKM. V shed 8 bases, J shed 0 bases, and the junction held 10 bases outside the gene matches. In DNA, the CDR3 is TGTGCCAGCCCCCGGGGCGGGAGTATCTCCTACGAGCAGTACTTC. The encoded protein is CASPRGGSISYEQYF.

The genes are TRBV18 and TRBJ2-5; no clear D. V lost 0 bases to trimming and J lost 2 bases, with 10 bases between them. Per germline, CDR1 KGHSH and CDR2 LQKENI. The CDR3 runs to 15 residues. CDR3 DNA: TGTGCCAGCTCACCACCAATGGTACCACAAGAGACCCAGTACTTC. This codes for CASSPPMVPQETQYF.

The chain is built from TRBV7-2 and TRBJ2-3; D uncertain. The CDR3 extends over 15 amino acids. CDR1 is SGHTA and CDR2 is FQGNSA in the germline V gene. V lost 3 bases and J lost 5, with 15 bases in between. This CDR3 is CASSFILRPGDTQYF. CDR3 sequence (DNA): TGTGCCAGCAGCTTTATTTTGCGGCCCGGAGATACGCAGTATTTT. The variable domain in full, completed from reference TRBV7-2 and TRBJ2-3, reads GAGVSQSPSNKVTEKGKDVELRCDPISGHTALYWYRQSLGQGLEFLIYFQGNSAPDKSGLPSDRFSAERTGGSVSTLTIQRTQQEDSAVYLCASSFILRPGDTQYFGPGTRLTVL.

The rearrangement uses TRBV10-2 and TRBJ2-5; D remains unclear. This CDR3 has 12 residues. Germline CDR1 is WSHSY and CDR2 is SAAADI. The V and J ends lost 7 bases and 2 bases respectively, with 8 bases between them. For the CDR3, the DNA is TGCGCCAGCATGGGCGTGCAAGAGACCCAGTACTTC. Its protein is CASMGVQETQYF.

This clone was found a few times. This chain connects TRBV5-3 to TRBJ2-7, with 14 bases matching TRBD2. TRBV5-3 is reported as an ORF; its role is uncertain. This CDR3 has 17 residues. The V segment lost 5 bases and the J segment 6 bases; nucleotides outside the gene matches: 13. CDR3 sequence reads: CARRIKEGLAGDSEQYF. The CDR3 nucleotides read TGTGCCAGAAGGATTAAGGAGGGACTAGCGGGAGACTCCGAGCAGTACTTC.

V usage is TRBV27 and J usage is TRBJ1-6, with 11 nucleotides matching TRBD1. This CDR3 region has 13 residues. V shed 4 bases and J 10 bases; nucleotides not matched to a gene: 0. Germline lookup yields CDR1 MNHEY and CDR2 SMNVEV (reference sequence). The CDR3 coding sequence is TGTGCCAGCAGTTGGACAGGGGGCTCACCCCTCCACTTT. As protein: CASSWTGGSPLHF.

The table lists this clone with a few counts. The same CDR3 can be traced to other DNA sequences in this sample. This chain uses TRBV28 with TRBJ2-7, with D unclear. The CDR3 has 11 amino acids. CDR1 and CDR2 (germline): MDHEN, SYDVKM. V lost 2 bases and J lost 2, with 1 base in between. DNA of the CDR3: TGTGCCAGCAGTTTAACCTACGAGCAGTACTTC. Residues: CASSLTYEQYF.

This chain uses TRBV15 with TRBJ2-3; D gene uncertain. V lost 0 bases and J lost 14, with 12 bases in between. This CDR3 contains 12 residues. CDR1 and CDR2 from the germline V gene are LNHNV and YYDKDF (reference sequence). CDR3 sequence (DNA): TGTGCCACCAGCAGAGATCTGGCAGCGAGGTATTTT. Protein product: CATSRDLAARYF.

The rearrangement joins TRBV28 to TRBJ2-7, with 8 bases aligning to TRBD1. This CDR3 has 15 residues. The J segment lost 3 bases and the V segment lost 6 bases, leaving 10 bases of the junction unmatched. From germline, CDR1 is MDHEN and CDR2 SYDVKM. In DNA form, the CDR3 reads TGTGCCAGCAGGCCCCAGGGGGCGAGTGACTACGAGCAGTACTTC. Its translation is CASRPQGASDYEQYF.

J is TRBJ2-3 and V is TRBV9, with D possibly being TRBD1 (5 bases). V was cut by 0 bases and J by 2 bases, with 16 bases left in between. The length of the CDR3 is 17 residues. Germline V lookup: CDR1 SGDLS, CDR2 YYNGEE. Written as DNA, the CDR3 is TGTGCCAGCAGCGTAGAGGGTCAGGGTTGGGCCACAGATACGCAGTATTTT. Amino acid sequence: CASSVEGQGWATDTQYF.

This clone was found a few times. The chain links TRBV15 to TRBJ1-3, with a weak D call TRBD1 (5 bases). Germline V gene lookup returns CDR1 LNHNV and CDR2 YYDKDF (reference sequence). This CDR3 spans 14 amino acids. V lost 1 base, J lost 3 bases, and 7 bases lay in between. This CDR3 is CATSRGGFGNTIYF. The DNA for the CDR3 is TGTGCCACCAGCAGAGGGGGGTTTGGAAACACCATATATTTT. Combining the CDR3 with reference TRBV15 and TRBJ1-3 gives the whole variable domain DAMVIQNPRYQVTQFGKPVTLSCSQTLNHNVMYWYQQKSSQAPKLLFHYYDKDFNNEADTPDNFQSRRPNTSFCFLDIRSPGLGDTAMYLCATSRGGFGNTIYFGEGSWLTVV.

This CDR3 is CASSYGGPGNTIYF. CDR3 DNA: TGTGCCAGCAGTTACGGGGGTCCCGGAAACACCATATATTTT. This sequence joins TRBV6-5 and TRBJ1-3, with D perhaps matching TRBD1 (5 bases). The germline V gene encodes CDR1 MNHEY and CDR2 SVGAGI. V was pared by 2 bases and J by 4 bases, with 9 bases between. The CDR3 consists of 14 residues.

This chain links TRBV5-6 with TRBJ1-5, with TRBD1 identical over 10 bases. Germline V gene data show CDR1 as SGHDT and CDR2 as YYEEEE. The CDR3 runs to 15 residues. The J segment lost 7 bases and the V segment lost 4 bases, leaving 8 bases of the junction unmatched. As DNA, the CDR3 is TGTGCCAGCAGCAAGGACAGGGGGTTGAGCCAGCCCCAGCATTTT. Amino acids: CASSKDRGLSQPQHF.

The chain has TRBV11-2 and TRBJ2-7; 8 bases align to TRBD2. The CDR3 is made up of 14 amino acids. Germline V gene sequence: CDR1 SGHAT, CDR2 FQNNGV. V dropped 1 base and J dropped 5; count of bases not matched to a gene: 4. CDR3 sequence (DNA): TGTGCCAGCAGCTTAGCAGCGGGAGCGAACGAGCAGTACTTC. This translates into CASSLAAGANEQYF.

The V call is TRBV5-1, the J call TRBJ2-7, with TRBD2 matching over 9 bases. With V trimmed by 0 bases and J by 5 bases, 6 bases remained unmatched. The CDR3 extends over 15 amino acids. Germline V CDR1 and CDR2: SGHRS, YFSETQ. The CDR3 DNA reads as TGCGCCAGCAGCTTGGTAGGCGGGAGGGCCGACGAGCAGTACTTC. Amino acid sequence: CASSLVGGRADEQYF.

The chain joins TRBV27 to TRBJ2-3; D ambiguous. The germline V gene has CDR1 MNHEY and CDR2 SMNVEV (reference sequence). V was clipped by 0 bases and J by 5 bases, with 12 bases between them. CDR3 length equals 15 residues. This CDR3 is CASSLSSRPVDTQYF. The CDR3 region has the DNA TGTGCCAGCAGTTTATCTTCCCGGCCCGTAGATACGCAGTATTTT.

V and J are TRBV9 and TRBJ1-1; D not certain. From germline, CDR1 is SGDLS and CDR2 YYNGEE. There are 14 residues in the CDR3. V lost 3 bases to trimming and J lost 5 bases, with 14 bases between them. Here the CDR3 DNA reads TGTGCCAGCAGCGGACCGACATGGGGAACTGAAGCTTTCTTT. This encodes CASSGPTWGTEAFF.

The J gene is TRBJ2-4, the V gene TRBV7-2, with 10 bases aligning to TRBD2. Germline CDR1 is SGHTA and CDR2 is FQGNSA. This CDR3 spans 16 amino acids. With V trimmed by 1 base and J by 3 bases, 3 bases remained unmatched. CDR3 residues: CASSLDSGRNKNIQYF. CDR3 in DNA: TGTGCCAGCAGCTTAGATAGCGGGAGGAACAAAAACATTCAGTACTTC.

The V call is TRBV15, the J call TRBJ2-2; TRBD1 aligns across 7 bases. Trimming removed 1 base from V and 1 base from J; junction bases left unmatched: 3. The CDR3 has 16 amino acids. Looked up from germline, CDR1 is LNHNV and CDR2 is YYDKDF (reference sequence). The CDR3 protein is CATSRVGQKNTGELFF. CDR3 sequence (DNA): TGTGCCACCAGCAGAGTGGGACAGAAGAACACCGGGGAGCTGTTTTTT.

This clone has just a few counts. The V and J genes are TRBV6-5 and TRBJ2-7, with D perhaps being TRBD1 or TRBD2 (6 bases each). This CDR3 spans 15 amino acids. The V gene lost 10 bases and the J gene lost 3 bases, with 22 bases spanning the gap. CDR1 is MNHEY, CDR2 SVGAGI, per germline. CDR3 nucleotide sequence: TGTGCCATCGGAGAAGGGGGGCGAAAAAGCTACGAGCAGTACTTC. Translation gives CAIGEGGRKSYEQYF.

This chain joins TRBV14 and TRBJ2-7; D is unclear. CDR3 length equals 12 residues. Germline V gene data show CDR1 as SGHDN and CDR2 as FVKESK. Trimming removed 1 base from V and 5 bases from J, with 6 bases in between. CDR3 in amino acids: CASSQVFHEQYF. In nucleotides, the CDR3 is TGTGCCAGCAGCCAAGTGTTCCACGAGCAGTACTTC.

This clone occurred a few times. The V gene is TRBV7-2, the J gene TRBJ2-7; D is unresolved. This CDR3 is built from 13 residues. V was clipped by 5 bases and J by 2 bases, with 10 bases between them. CDR1 is SGHTA, CDR2 FQGNSA, per germline. This CDR3 reads CASSATWAYEQYF. The CDR3 DNA reads as TGTGCCAGCAGCGCCACTTGGGCCTACGAGCAGTACTTC.

This clone was seen a handful of times. CDR3: CASSPGRSYQETQYF. Written as DNA, the CDR3 is TGTGCCAGCAGTCCAGGGAGGTCGTACCAAGAGACCCAGTACTTC. The gene calls are TRBV7-6 and TRBJ2-5; the D gene is possibly TRBD2 (6 bases). Trimming cost V 6 bases and J 0 bases, with 14 bases left between them. Germline V gives CDR1 SGHVS, CDR2 FNYEAQ. The CDR3 runs 15 residues.

V and J are TRBV28 and TRBJ2-7; 7 nucleotides match TRBD2. Trimming cost V 3 bases and J 2 bases; bases outside gene matches: 4. CDR1 and CDR2 from the germline V gene are MDHEN and SYDVKM. This CDR3 is built from 14 residues. The CDR3 DNA follows: TGTGCCAGCAGTTTGGGGGGGTCCCCCTACGAGCAGTACTTC. This gives the protein CASSLGGSPYEQYF.

The V gene is TRBV29-1, the J gene TRBJ2-3, with D tentatively TRBD1 or TRBD2 (5 bases each). The V gene's germline CDR1 is SQVTM and CDR2 ANQGSEA. This CDR3 has 15 residues. Trimming took 1 base from V and 10 from J, leaving 21 bases between them. CDR3 loop: CSVEVQGRPGLAQYF. CDR3 coding DNA: TGCAGCGTTGAAGTTCAGGGACGACCAGGTCTGGCGCAGTATTTT.

The rearrangement links TRBV5-4 to TRBJ1-1; TRBD1 agrees at 7 bases. V lost 4 bases and J lost 3; bases outside the gene matches: 6. Germline V gene lookup returns CDR1 SGHNT and CDR2 YYREEE (reference sequence). The CDR3 contains 14 residues. The CDR3 reads CASSPGQRDTEAFF. The CDR3 nucleotides read TGTGCCAGCAGCCCGGGACAGCGAGACACTGAAGCTTTCTTT.

The chain recombines TRBV30 with TRBJ2-5; 7 positions match TRBD1. This CDR3 is 12 amino acids long. Per the germline V gene, CDR1 is GTSNPN and CDR2 is SVGIG (reference sequence). The CDR3 DNA reads TGTGGGGCGGACAGGCTTGGGGAGACCCAGTACTTC. It specifies CGADRLGETQYF.

V gene TRBV27 combines with J gene TRBJ1-2; the D is unclear. CDR1 and CDR2 from the germline V gene are MNHEY and SMNVEV (reference sequence). The germline V and J ends were trimmed by 6 bases and 0 bases, with 14 bases remaining between them. This CDR3 is built from 15 residues. The CDR3 loop reads CASRPTGRPNYGYTF. CDR3 nucleotide sequence: TGTGCCAGCAGACCGACGGGGAGGCCTAACTATGGCTACACCTTC.

This clone was seen once. The V and J genes are TRBV7-7 and TRBJ1-5; the D is unclear. Germline V lookup: CDR1 SSHAT, CDR2 FNYEAQ (reference sequence). Trimming cost V 4 bases and J 9 bases, with 13 bases left between them. The CDR3 has 13 amino acids. The CDR3 region has the DNA TGTGCCAGCAGCTATACTTGGGAGTCGCCCCAGCATTTT. It is translated as CASSYTWESPQHF.

The chain couples TRBV28 to TRBJ2-1, with TRBD2 as a possible D gene (5 bases). The CDR3 totals 15 residues. CDR1 is MDHEN, CDR2 SYDVKM, per germline. The V end was cut by 2 bases, the J end by 4 bases, with 12 bases between. This CDR3 reads CASSLERTVYNEQFF. CDR3 in DNA: TGTGCCAGCAGTTTAGAGCGGACCGTGTACAATGAGCAGTTCTTC.

The chain combines TRBV27 with TRBJ1-4; TRBD1 matches 7 bases. The CDR3 consists of 16 residues. Germline V gives CDR1 MNHEY, CDR2 SMNVEV (reference sequence). The J segment lost 4 bases and the V segment lost 0 bases, leaving 5 bases of the junction unmatched. As DNA, the CDR3 is TGTGCCAGCAGTTTATCACCGACAGGGCTTAATGAAAAACTGTTTTTT. Translating it yields CASSLSPTGLNEKLFF.